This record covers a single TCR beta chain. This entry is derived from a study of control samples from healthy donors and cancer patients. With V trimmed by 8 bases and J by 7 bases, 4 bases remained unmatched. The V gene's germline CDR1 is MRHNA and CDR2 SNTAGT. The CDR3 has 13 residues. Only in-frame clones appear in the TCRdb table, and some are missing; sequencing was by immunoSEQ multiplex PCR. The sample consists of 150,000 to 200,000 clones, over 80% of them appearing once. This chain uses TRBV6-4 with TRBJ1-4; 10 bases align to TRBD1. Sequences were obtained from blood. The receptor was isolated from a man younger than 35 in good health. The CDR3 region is CASEGQGSEKLFF. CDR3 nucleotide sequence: TGTGCCAGCGAGGGACAGGGGAGTGAAAAACTGTTTTTT.